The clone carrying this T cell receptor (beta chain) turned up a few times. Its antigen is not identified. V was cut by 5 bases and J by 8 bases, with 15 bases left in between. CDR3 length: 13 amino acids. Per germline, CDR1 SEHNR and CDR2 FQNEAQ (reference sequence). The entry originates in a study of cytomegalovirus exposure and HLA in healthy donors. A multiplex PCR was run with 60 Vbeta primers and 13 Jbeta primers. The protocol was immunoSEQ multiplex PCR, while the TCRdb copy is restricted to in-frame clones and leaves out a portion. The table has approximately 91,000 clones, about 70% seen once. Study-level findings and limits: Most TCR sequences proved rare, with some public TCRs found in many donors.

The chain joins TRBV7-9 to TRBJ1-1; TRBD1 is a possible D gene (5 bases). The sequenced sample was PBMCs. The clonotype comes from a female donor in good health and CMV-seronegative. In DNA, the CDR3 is TGTGCCAGCAGCATCCTAAGGGGCGAAGAAGCTTTCTTT. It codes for CASSILRGEEAFF.